A selection of T cell receptor beta chains follows, all from one sample in a study of CD4+ T cells in melanoma. The table came from immunoSEQ multiplex PCR; TCRdb's copy has only in-frame clones and leaves some out. The profile shows roughly 54,000 clones, 89% of them singletons. The sequenced sample consisted of peripheral blood. The receptors shown here come from a human donor with melanoma. The CDR3 runs from the conserved cysteine through the conserved F or W. Each record gives: D gene, J gene, clone size, V gene, CDR3 DNA, CDR3 protein. D genes are given only for firm matches. Clone size is given for some rows only: seen once, a few or many times, or a class if the clone is expanded.

NA,TRBJ2-2,few,TRBV6-6,TGTGCCAGCAGTAACCCAGCAATAGACACCGGGGAGCTGTTTTTT,CASSNPAIDTGELFF
NA,TRBJ1-1,NA,TRBV30,TGTGCCTGGAGTACCCAGGGACTCCGTCCCGGGGCTTTCTTT,CAWSTQGLRPGAFF
NA,TRBJ1-1,NA,TRBV30,TGTGCCTGGAGTGTTGGGGGCTCTGAAGCTTTCTTT,CAWSVGGSEAFF
TRBD2,TRBJ2-1,NA,TRBV9,TGTGCCAGCAGCGTAGTTAGCGGGGCATCCTACAATGAGCAGTTCTTC,CASSVVSGASYNEQFF
TRBD2,TRBJ2-5,NA,TRBV6-1,TGTGCCAGCAGTGAAGTCGTAGCGGGGGGCCCACGCGAAGAGACCCAGTACTTC,CASSEVVAGGPREETQYF
TRBD1,TRBJ1-5,NA,TRBV30,TGTGCCTGGACCCCACCGACAGGGCGACTCAATCAGCCCCAGCATTTT,CAWTPPTGRLNQPQHF
NA,TRBJ2-7,once,TRBV5-4,TGTGCCAGCAGCACGGACCGATCCTACGAGCAGTACTTC,CASSTDRSYEQYF
TRBD2,TRBJ2-4,NA,TRBV7-2,TGTGCCAGCAGCTTAGCGGGACTAGCGGGGGGGCGGGGTGGAAACATTCAGTACTTC,CASSLAGLAGGRGGNIQYF
TRBD1,TRBJ1-2,NA,TRBV10-2,TGCGCCAGCAGTGCGGGACAGGGAGGCGGCTACACCTTC,CASSAGQGGGYTF
NA,TRBJ2-7,once,TRBV6-5,TGTGCCAGCAGTAGCACTGGGAGCTCCTACGAGCAGTACTTC,CASSSTGSSYEQYF
NA,TRBJ1-5,once,TRBV5-6,TGTGCCAGCAGCTCCCTGGGGCAGTCAACCGATAGCAATCAGCCCCAGCATTTT,CASSSLGQSTDSNQPQHF
TRBD1,TRBJ2-3,once,TRBV6-1,TGTGCCAGCAGCGCAACAGGGGGGGATACGCAGTATTTT,CASSATGGDTQYF
TRBD1,TRBJ1-4,NA,TRBV9,TGTGCCAGCAGGGGACAGGGGGACGAAAAACTGTTTTTT,CASRGQGDEKLFF